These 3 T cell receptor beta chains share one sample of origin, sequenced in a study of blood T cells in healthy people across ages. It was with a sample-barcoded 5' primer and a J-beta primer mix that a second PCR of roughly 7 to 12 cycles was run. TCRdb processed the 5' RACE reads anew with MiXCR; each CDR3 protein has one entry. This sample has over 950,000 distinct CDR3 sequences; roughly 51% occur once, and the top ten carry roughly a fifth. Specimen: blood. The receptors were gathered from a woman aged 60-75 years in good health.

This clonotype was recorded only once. The CDR3 nucleotides are TGTGCCAGCAGCCGTGGACTAGCGGGAGGACTAGAGACCCAGTACTTC. This encodes CASSRGLAGGLETQYF. The V call is TRBV5-6, the J call TRBJ2-7; 14 positions match TRBD2. The J call may be incorrect, as the DNA end agrees better with TRBJ2-5. The CDR3 spans 16 residues. CDR1 SGHDT and CDR2 YYEEEE come from the germline V gene.

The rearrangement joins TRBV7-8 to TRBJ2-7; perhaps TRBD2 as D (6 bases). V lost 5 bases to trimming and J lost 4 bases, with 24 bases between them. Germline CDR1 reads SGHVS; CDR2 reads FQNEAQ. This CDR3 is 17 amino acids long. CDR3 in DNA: TGTGCCAGCAGCCTCTTGTGGACCGCGGGGTCGGAATACGAGCAGTACTTC. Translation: CASSLLWTAGSEYEQYF.

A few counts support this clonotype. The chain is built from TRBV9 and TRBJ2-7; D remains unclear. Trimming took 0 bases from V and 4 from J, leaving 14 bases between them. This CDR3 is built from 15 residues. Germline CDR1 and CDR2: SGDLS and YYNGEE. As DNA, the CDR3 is TGTGCCAGCAGCGTAGCGGGTGATTCCGCGTACGAGCAGTACTTC. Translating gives CASSVAGDSAYEQYF.